This T cell receptor (beta chain) was recorded in a study of monozygotic twins with inflammatory bowel disease. General study findings and limits: Researchers were unable to tell different T cell subtypes apart. Among patients, repertoires may have gained variability from differing immunosuppressive treatments. Among IBD patients, TCRbeta diversity (inverse Simpson) was lower than in healthy co-twins.

The CDR3 loop spans 13 amino acids. CDR1 is SGHDT, CDR2 YYEEEE, per germline. About this clonotype: Its antigen is unknown.

A 6-nucleotide sample barcode was carried by the UMIs, which template switching added. One entry per CDR3 protein, without DNA, is what TCRdb gives after re-calling the 5' RACE reads. The record lists 330,000 or so distinct CDR3 sequences, of which the ten most abundant hold 2% to 2.5%. The sample consisted of blood. The source of this sequence is a human donor with ulcerative colitis or Crohn's disease, or a healthy co-twin of an affected twin (not recorded which). The chain has TRBV5-6 and TRBJ2-7; without DNA, the TCRdb call of TRBD1 cannot be checked. CDR3: CASSPNRPYEQYF. Drawing the rest from reference TRBV5-6 and TRBJ2-7, the complete variable domain is DAGVTQSPTHLIKTRGQQVTLRCSPKSGHDTVSWYQQALGQGPQFIFQYYEEEERQRGNFPDRFSGHQFPNYSSELNVNALLLGDSALYLCASSPNRPYEQYFGPGTRLTVT.